What follows is one TCR beta chain and its context. This record comes from a study of T cell responses to AZD1222 COVID-19 vaccine. V dropped 6 bases and J dropped 3 bases, with 15 bases sitting between them. CDR1 and CDR2 from the germline V gene are MDHEN and SYDVKM. The CDR3 is 15 amino acids. Some clones are missing from TCRdb's copy, which holds only in-frame ones; the method was immunoSEQ multiplex PCR. The table lists roughly 100,000 clones, under 95% of them singletons. The chain has TRBV28 and TRBJ2-1; D perhaps matches TRBD1 (5 bases). The material was peripheral blood, obtained on day 0 of AZD1222 vaccination. This TCR was recovered from an adult in good health. CDR3 in amino acids: CASSSRDSLYNEQFF. The CDR3 bases are TGTGCCAGCAGCTCGCGAGACAGCCTCTACAATGAGCAGTTCTTC.